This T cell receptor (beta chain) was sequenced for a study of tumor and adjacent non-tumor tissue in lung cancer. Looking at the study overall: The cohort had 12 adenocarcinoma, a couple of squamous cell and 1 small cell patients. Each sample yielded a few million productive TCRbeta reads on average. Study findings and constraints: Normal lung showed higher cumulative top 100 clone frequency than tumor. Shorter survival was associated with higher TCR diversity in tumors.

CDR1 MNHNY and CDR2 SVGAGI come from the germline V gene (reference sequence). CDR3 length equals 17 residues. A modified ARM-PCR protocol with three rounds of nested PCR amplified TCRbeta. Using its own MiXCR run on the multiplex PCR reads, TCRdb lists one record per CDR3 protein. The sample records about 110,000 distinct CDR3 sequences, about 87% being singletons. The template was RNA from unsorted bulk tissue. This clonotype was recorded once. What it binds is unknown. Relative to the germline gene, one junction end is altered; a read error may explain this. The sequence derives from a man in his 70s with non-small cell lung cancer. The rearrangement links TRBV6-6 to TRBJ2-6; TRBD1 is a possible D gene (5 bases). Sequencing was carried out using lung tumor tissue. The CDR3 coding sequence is TGTGCCAGCAGTCGTTATACGATGAGTACTGGGGCCAACGTCCTGACATTC. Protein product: CASSRYTMSTGANVLTF.